A single sample gave rise to the 18 T cell receptor beta chains below, sequenced in a study of T cell responses to AZD1222 COVID-19 vaccine. Libraries were prepared by immunoSEQ multiplex PCR; TCRdb keeps only in-frame clonotypes and omits some of them. This table has approximately 190,000 clones, approximately 94% appearing once. Sequences were derived from peripheral blood, sampled 28 days after the second AZD1222 dose. These receptors all come from an adult who received the AZD1222 COVID-19 vaccine.

The J gene is TRBJ1-3, the V gene TRBV4-3; D not certain. Trimming left V 4 bases short and J 0 bases short, with 7 bases between. CDR1 and CDR2 (germline): LGHNA, YSLEER. This CDR3 has 14 amino acids. CDR3 coding DNA: TGCGCCAGCAGCCGAACCTACTCTGGAAACACCATATATTTT. It is translated as CASSRTYSGNTIYF.

In this sample, this clone turned up once. V is TRBV6-5 and J is TRBJ2-5; 9 bases are shared with TRBD2. Germline CDR1 is MNHEY and CDR2 is SVGAGI. The length of the CDR3 is 15 residues. Losses at the gene ends were 6 bases for V and 5 bases for J; bases not matched to a gene: 10. As DNA, the CDR3 is TGTGCCAGCAGGGGATCGCGCGGGGGGGCCGAGACCCAGTACTTC. This gives the protein CASRGSRGGAETQYF.

The chain carries TRBV9 and TRBJ2-5; 10 bases match TRBD2. Germline V gives CDR1 SGDLS, CDR2 YYNGEE. The V gene end was trimmed by 3 bases and the J gene end by 5 bases; junction bases not matched to a gene: 13. This CDR3 has 17 residues. The CDR3 DNA reads TGTGCCAGCAGCGCGTCAGTTAGGACTAGCGGATGGGAGACCCAGTACTTC. The encoded protein is CASSASVRTSGWETQYF.

The CDR3 DNA is TGTGCCAGCAGCTTAGGACAGGGGCGATCCACTGAAGCTTTCTTT. Translated: CASSLGQGRSTEAFF. The V gene is TRBV11-2, the J gene TRBJ1-1, with 8 bases fitting TRBD1. Germline CDR1 and CDR2: SGHAT and FQNNGV. The CDR3 is 15 residues long. V lost 1 base, J lost 4 bases, and 5 bases stayed unmatched.

The rearrangement links TRBV9 to TRBJ1-5, with D perhaps TRBD1 (5 bases). The CDR3 loop spans 14 amino acids. The V gene lost 4 bases and the J gene lost 7 bases, with 15 bases spanning the gap. Per the germline V gene, CDR1 is SGDLS and CDR2 is YYNGEE. The CDR3 DNA is TGTGCCAGCAGCAAGGGGCAGGTCGGCCAGCCCCAGCATTTT. It specifies CASSKGQVGQPQHF.

The chain recombines TRBV2 with TRBJ1-1; D is unclear. CDR1 is SNHLY, CDR2 FYNNEI, per germline. V gave up 5 bases and J gave up 2 bases, with 3 bases separating them. The CDR3 runs to 11 residues. CDR3 region: CASSKNTEAFF. The CDR3 DNA is TGTGCCAGCAGTAAAAACACTGAAGCTTTCTTT.

The chain employs TRBV14 and TRBJ1-3; D not certain. This CDR3 is built from 15 residues. V lost 4 bases and J 0 bases, leaving 10 bases between the germline ends. CDR1 is SGHDN, CDR2 FVKESK, per germline. The DNA of the CDR3 is TGTGCCAGCAGCCCTTGGACTTTCTCTGGAAACACCATATATTTT. As protein: CASSPWTFSGNTIYF.

The rearrangement uses TRBV10-1 and TRBJ2-1, with a possible D match to TRBD1 (6 bases). The CDR3 is 14 residues long. The germline gives CDR1 WNHNN, CDR2 SYGVQD (reference sequence). V was cut by 6 bases and J by 1 base, with 10 bases left in between. CDR3 DNA sequence: TGCGCCAGCAGCTTGACAGGATCCTACAATGAGCAGTTCTTC. This translates into CASSLTGSYNEQFF.

V usage is TRBV6-5 and J usage is TRBJ2-1, with D maybe TRBD2 (5 bases). The germline CDR1 and CDR2 sequences are MNHEY and SVGAGI. Trimming took off 4 bases at V and 10 bases at J, with 8 bases between the two ends. This CDR3 has 11 amino acids. The CDR3 DNA follows: TGTGCCAGCAGTTCCGGGAAAGAGCAGTTCTTC. Amino acids: CASSSGKEQFF.

The chain employs TRBV9 and TRBJ2-7, with D perhaps given as TRBD1 or TRBD2 (5 bases each). V was pared by 6 bases and J by 7 bases, with 17 bases between. The CDR3 is 13 amino acids. In germline, CDR1 is SGDLS, CDR2 YYNGEE. This chain's CDR3 is CASTRGTSGEQYF. The CDR3 nucleotides read TGTGCCAGCACCCGGGGCACTTCGGGAGAGCAGTACTTC. The entire variable domain, with the rest obtained from reference TRBV9 and TRBJ2-7, is as follows: DSGVTQTPKHLITATGQRVTLRCSPRSGDLSVYWYQQSLDQGLQFLIQYYNGEERAKGNILERFSAQQFPDLHSELNLSSLELGDSALYFCASTRGTSGEQYFGPGTRLTVT.

The chain has TRBV5-1 and TRBJ2-2, with D unresolved. The germline V and J ends were trimmed by 0 bases and 2 bases, with 5 bases remaining between them. Germline V lookup: CDR1 SGHRS, CDR2 YFSETQ. The CDR3 covers 14 residues. The DNA of the CDR3 is TGCGCCAGCAGCTTGGCCGTTAACACCGGGGAGCTGTTTTTT. Protein product: CASSLAVNTGELFF.

The gene calls are TRBV29-1 and TRBJ1-1; D is undetermined. Germline CDR1 and CDR2: SQVTM and ANQGSEA. V lost 6 bases and J 1 base, leaving 9 bases between the germline ends. The CDR3 runs 12 residues. The CDR3 reads CSVARENTEAFF. The CDR3 DNA reads TGCAGCGTGGCGCGGGAGAACACTGAAGCTTTCTTT.

The CDR3: CASTESMVSGNTIYF. The CDR3 nucleotides are TGTGCCAGCACCGAAAGCATGGTCTCTGGAAACACCATATATTTT. This chain joins TRBV6-5 and TRBJ1-3; D gene ambiguous. Trimming removed 7 bases at V and 0 bases at J, with 13 bases between. Germline lookup yields CDR1 MNHEY and CDR2 SVGAGI. The CDR3 consists of 15 residues.

This clone came up once. The genes are TRBV10-3 and TRBJ1-1, with 8 bases matching TRBD1. This CDR3 has 15 residues. Per the germline V gene, CDR1 is ENHRY and CDR2 is SYGVKD. V dropped 4 bases and J dropped 5; count of bases not matched to a gene: 9. CDR3 region: CAISGSGQGQTEAFF. The DNA of the CDR3 is TGTGCCATCAGTGGTTCCGGACAGGGACAAACTGAAGCTTTCTTT.

V is TRBV12-3 or TRBV12-4 and J is TRBJ1-2, with TRBD1 as a possible D gene (5 bases). V was shortened by 4 bases and J by 8 bases, with 14 bases between the two germline ends. This CDR3 has 13 amino acids. The CDR3, as DNA: TGTGCCAGCAGTTACGCAGGGAGTTACGGCTACACCTTC. It specifies CASSYAGSYGYTF.

V is TRBV20-1 and J is TRBJ2-1, with 9 bases aligning to TRBD1. This CDR3 is 15 amino acids long. CDR1 and CDR2 (germline): DFQATT, SNEGSKA (reference sequence). The junction had 9 bases not matched to a gene; V was cut back by 3 bases and J by 6 bases. The CDR3 bases are TGCAGTGCTAGTCCTACAGGGGGCCCGGGCAATGAGCAGTTCTTC. It specifies CSASPTGGPGNEQFF.

The V call is TRBV7-8, the J call TRBJ1-4; D is possibly TRBD1 (6 bases). Deletions cut 5 bases from V and 4 bases from J, with 17 bases between. The CDR3 sequence is 16 residues long. Germline values: CDR1 SGHVS, CDR2 FQNEAQ. CDR3 in amino acids: CASSPRGGLGNEKLFF. The CDR3 DNA sequence: TGTGCCAGCAGCCCCCGGGGGGGGCTGGGTAATGAAAAACTGTTTTTT.

The chain combines TRBV2 with TRBJ1-2; tentatively, D is TRBD1 (5 bases). This CDR3 spans 13 amino acids. V lost 4 bases and J lost 6, with 12 bases in between. The germline gives CDR1 SNHLY, CDR2 FYNNEI. The CDR3 loop is CASSVEGSHGYTF. The CDR3 region has the DNA TGTGCCAGCAGTGTAGAGGGGAGCCATGGCTACACCTTC. Full variable domain (outside the CDR3, taken from reference TRBV2 and TRBJ1-2): EPEVTQTPSHQVTQMGQEVILRCVPISNHLYFYWYRQILGQKVEFLVSFYNNEISEKSEIFDDQFSVERPDGSNFTLKIRSTKLEDSAMYFCASSVEGSHGYTFGSGTRLTVV.